The 20 T cell receptor beta chains given below trace back to one sample, sequenced in a study of cytomegalovirus exposure and HLA in healthy donors listed by TCRdb under 2017. Libraries were built with the immunoSEQ multiplex PCR assay. A mixture of 60 forward primers for TCR Vbeta segments and 13 reverse primers for TCR Jbeta segments was used in the multiplex PCR. TCRdb took this table from immuneACCESS and kept in-frame rearrangements with V and J called. Such tables lack part of the clones; where checked against another copy, unresolved V genes explain under half of the gap, and the rest is unexplained. This sample gives over 150,000 clones in total; approximately 62% of them show up just once. The ten largest account for approximately 1.5% of the sample. The sequenced sample was PBMCs. Receptor source: a man in his fifties or sixties in good health and CMV-seronegative.

This rearrangement joins TRBV5-4 to TRBJ1-4; possible D gene TRBD1, 5 bases. The CDR3 runs to 13 residues. Germline values: CDR1 SGHNT, CDR2 YYREEE (reference sequence). Deletions cut 2 bases from V and 6 bases from J, with 8 bases between. CDR3: CASSFGGDEKLFF. The CDR3 nucleotides read TGTGCCAGCAGCTTTGGGGGGGATGAAAAACTGTTTTTT.

The J gene is TRBJ2-7, the V gene TRBV5-6; no definite D call. There are 12 residues in the CDR3. The germline gives CDR1 SGHDT, CDR2 YYEEEE. The germline V and J ends were trimmed by 4 bases and 3 bases, with 8 bases remaining between them. The CDR3 reads CASSPSGYEQYF. Written as DNA, the CDR3 is TGTGCCAGCAGCCCTTCGGGCTACGAGCAGTACTTC.

The chain recombines TRBV6-1 with TRBJ1-1; maybe TRBD1 (6 bases). Germline V CDR1 and CDR2: MNHNS, SASEGT. This CDR3 spans 13 amino acids. Trimming shortened V by 11 bases and J by 1 base, and 14 bases separated the two germline ends. The CDR3 coding sequence is TGTGCCTACAGTTCGGGACAGAACACTGAAGCTTTCTTT. As protein: CAYSSGQNTEAFF.

This chain connects TRBV7-2 to TRBJ1-2, with TRBD1 matching 7 bases. The CDR3 covers 15 residues. The germline V gene has CDR1 SGHTA and CDR2 FQGNSA. Trimming took 2 bases from V and 8 from J; bases not matched to a gene: 11. The DNA for the CDR3 is TGTGCCAGCAGCTTATGGACAGGAAGAACTGGGGGCTACACCTTC. Translation gives CASSLWTGRTGGYTF.

The chain recombines TRBV2 with TRBJ1-1, with a weak D call TRBD1 (5 bases). The V end lost 8 bases, the J end lost 13 bases, and 26 bases lay between the germline ends. The CDR3 is 14 amino acids. Per the germline V gene, CDR1 is SNHLY and CDR2 is FYNNEI. DNA of the CDR3: TGTGCCAGCGATATAACAGGAAATAGGAGAAGAGGTTTCTTT. It specifies CASDITGNRRRGFF.

The chain combines TRBV19 with TRBJ1-3, with D possibly matching TRBD1 (5 bases). V was pared by 10 bases and J by 0 bases, with 16 bases between. The CDR3 consists of 15 residues. Germline V lookup: CDR1 LNHDA, CDR2 SQIVND (reference sequence). CDR3 nucleotides: TGTGCCACCGAGCCTTCAGGGTACTCTGGAAACACCATATATTTT. It encodes CATEPSGYSGNTIYF.

This chain joins TRBV2 and TRBJ2-7; D possibly corresponds to TRBD1 (5 bases). Trimming removed 0 bases from V and 6 bases from J, with 9 bases in between. CDR1 and CDR2 (germline): SNHLY, FYNNEI. The CDR3 sequence is 13 residues long. In DNA form, the CDR3 reads TGTGCCAGCAGTGAAGCCCGGCAGGGCGAGCAGTACTTC. This gives the protein CASSEARQGEQYF.

The V and J genes are TRBV19 and TRBJ1-2; 11 bases map to TRBD1. The CDR3 totals 16 residues. V lost 6 bases to trimming and J lost 4 bases; unmatched junction nucleotides: 10. Germline V CDR1 and CDR2: LNHDA, SQIVND (reference sequence). CDR3 nucleotide sequence: TGTGCCAGTAGGCGGGACAGGGGGGAGTTCGGCTATGGCTACACCTTC. Its translation: CASRRDRGEFGYGYTF.

V is TRBV5-1 and J is TRBJ2-7; 8 bases agree with TRBD1. The CDR3 contains 15 residues. Looked up from germline, CDR1 is SGHRS and CDR2 is YFSETQ. V was pared by 2 bases and J by 2 bases, with 6 bases of the junction left unmatched. In DNA form, the CDR3 reads TGCGCCAGCAGCTTCACTGGGACAGGAACCTACGAGCAGTACTTC. This sequence encodes CASSFTGTGTYEQYF.

The V call is TRBV7-6, the J call TRBJ1-1; a possible D gene is TRBD1 (5 bases). The V gene's germline CDR1 is SGHVS and CDR2 FNYEAQ. With 5 bases removed from V and 8 bases from J, the gap between germline ends came to 15 bases. The CDR3 runs 13 residues. The DNA for the CDR3 is TGTGCCAGCAGCCCCCAGCGGGGGGACGAAGCTTTCTTT. Translated, it gives CASSPQRGDEAFF.

The chain recombines TRBV9 with TRBJ2-2; 7 positions match TRBD1. The V gene's germline CDR1 is SGDLS and CDR2 YYNGEE. This CDR3 spans 19 amino acids. Trimming cost V 4 bases and J 3 bases; bases outside gene matches: 18. The CDR3 here is CASSPRTGHPNDDTGELFF. The CDR3 DNA reads TGTGCCAGCAGCCCACGGACAGGCCATCCCAATGACGACACCGGGGAGCTGTTTTTT.

The rearrangement links TRBV9 to TRBJ1-3; D remains unclear. This CDR3 comprises 12 residues. CDR1 is SGDLS and CDR2 is YYNGEE in the germline V gene. V was cut by 0 bases and J by 7 bases, with 5 bases left in between. In DNA form, the CDR3 reads TGTGCCAGCAGCGTAGATCGGAACACCATATATTTT. It translates to CASSVDRNTIYF.

The chain couples TRBV9 to TRBJ2-7, with D possibly matching TRBD1 (5 bases). Looked up from germline, CDR1 is SGDLS and CDR2 is YYNGEE. The CDR3 spans 14 residues. V was clipped by 0 bases and J by 6 bases, with 13 bases between them. CDR3 DNA: TGTGCCAGCAGCGTAGATTCAGGGAACGCCGAGCAGTACTTC. The encoded protein is CASSVDSGNAEQYF. The variable domain in full, with the rest retrieved from reference TRBV9 and TRBJ2-7, is DSGVTQTPKHLITATGQRVTLRCSPRSGDLSVYWYQQSLDQGLQFLIQYYNGEERAKGNILERFSAQQFPDLHSELNLSSLELGDSALYFCASSVDSGNAEQYFGPGTRLTVT.

V and J are TRBV7-2 and TRBJ2-7; TRBD1 aligns across 7 bases. CDR3 size: 14 residues. CDR1 SGHTA and CDR2 FQGNSA come from the germline V gene. V shed 4 bases and J 5 bases; nucleotides not matched to a gene: 8. The CDR3 protein is CASSSPQTGNEQYF. DNA of the CDR3: TGTGCCAGCAGCTCACCGCAGACAGGGAACGAGCAGTACTTC.

The rearrangement uses TRBV11-2 and TRBJ1-4, with no clear D. V was shortened by 3 bases and J by 8 bases, with 10 bases between the two germline ends. CDR3 length: 13 amino acids. Looked up from germline, CDR1 is SGHAT and CDR2 is FQNNGV. This CDR3 is CASSFGEEEKLFF. CDR3 nucleotide sequence: TGTGCCAGCAGCTTCGGGGAGGAGGAAAAACTGTTTTTT.

This clone was observed a handful of times. The CDR3 sequence is CATSNGGQGDYGYTF. As DNA, the CDR3 is TGTGCCACCAGCAATGGAGGACAGGGGGACTATGGCTACACCTTC. The rearrangement uses TRBV15 and TRBJ1-2, with 10 positions matching TRBD1. The ends lost 4 bases at V and 3 bases at J; junction bases unmatched: 5. Germline CDR1 and CDR2: LNHNV and YYDKDF (reference sequence). The CDR3 totals 15 residues. The entire variable domain, with the rest obtained from reference TRBV15 and TRBJ1-2, is as follows: DAMVIQNPRYQVTQFGKPVTLSCSQTLNHNVMYWYQQKSSQAPKLLFHYYDKDFNNEADTPDNFQSRRPNTSFCFLDIRSPGLGDTAMYLCATSNGGQGDYGYTFGSGTRLTVV.

The chain recombines TRBV6-4 with TRBJ1-5; D is perhaps TRBD1 (5 bases). The CDR3 length is 12 residues. Per the germline V gene, CDR1 is MRHNA and CDR2 is SNTAGT. Trimming removed 8 bases from V and 1 base from J, with 6 bases in between. CDR3 residues: CASDSSNQPQHF. CDR3 DNA sequence: TGTGCCAGCGACAGCAGCAATCAGCCCCAGCATTTT.

This clone showed up just once. V gene TRBV10-3 combines with J gene TRBJ1-2, with D perhaps matching TRBD1 (6 bases). This CDR3 has 13 amino acids. V lost 5 bases to trimming and J lost 4 bases, with 11 bases between them. The germline CDR1 and CDR2 sequences are ENHRY and SYGVKD. CDR3 sequence reads: CAISSQGTYGYTF. CDR3 nucleotide sequence: TGTGCCATCAGTTCACAGGGAACCTATGGCTACACCTTC.

Turning to this clone: The sample has other DNA sequences that encode this CDR3 too. This sequence joins TRBV6-5 and TRBJ2-1; D possibly corresponds to TRBD2 (5 bases). This CDR3 is 14 amino acids long. The V and J ends lost 7 bases and 2 bases respectively, with 12 bases between them. Germline loops: CDR1 MNHEY, CDR2 SVGAGI. This CDR3 is CASTTSGAYNEQFF. The CDR3 bases are TGTGCCAGCACAACCTCCGGGGCCTACAATGAGCAGTTCTTC.

The rearrangement links TRBV2 to TRBJ1-2; no definite D call. V gave up 1 base and J gave up 7 bases, with 10 bases separating them. Germline V gene lookup returns CDR1 SNHLY and CDR2 FYNNEI. The CDR3 length is 13 residues. This CDR3 reads CASSEGAAVGYTF. The CDR3 nucleotides read TGTGCCAGCAGTGAAGGGGCTGCTGTTGGCTACACCTTC.